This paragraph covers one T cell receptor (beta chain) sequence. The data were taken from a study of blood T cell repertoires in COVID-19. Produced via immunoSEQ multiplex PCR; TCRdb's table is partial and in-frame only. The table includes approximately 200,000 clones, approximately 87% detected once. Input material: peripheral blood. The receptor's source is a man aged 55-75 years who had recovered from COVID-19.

The CDR3 sequence: CASSPLTGGGYGYTF. CDR3 DNA sequence: TGTGCCAGCAGTCCCTTGACAGGGGGAGGCTATGGCTACACCTTC. This chain links TRBV6-5 with TRBJ1-2; 9 bases align to TRBD1. CDR1 is MNHEY and CDR2 is SVGAGI in the germline V gene. V shed 5 bases and J 4 bases; nucleotides not matched to a gene: 8. The CDR3 length is 15 residues.